This paragraph covers one TCR beta chain sequence. Its antigen remains unknown. The germline CDR1 and CDR2 sequences are LGHNA and YNFKEQ. The CDR3 has 14 amino acids. This entry comes from a study of blood T cells in healthy people across ages. Study findings and constraints: CMV infection status of these donors was not known. As age increased, TCR beta diversity per million T cells fell in a roughly linear fashion.

With a J-beta primer mix and a sample-barcoded 5' primer, a second PCR ran about 7 to 11 cycles. Sequencing of every sample gave 3 million or more CDR3-containing paired-end reads. TCRdb re-derived calls from the 5' RACE reads in MiXCR, one entry per CDR3 protein. This sample has hundreds of thousands of distinct CDR3 sequences, with around 54% found just once. Each sample had at least 6.5 million PBMCs isolated. The source is a man aged 55 to 70 in good health. Sequencing was carried out using blood. The rearrangement joins TRBV4-2 to TRBJ2-7; no firm D call. The DNA end is a closer match to TRBJ2-5, so the J assignment may be wrong. CDR3 nucleotide sequence: TGTGCCAGCAGCCAAGATAGTCAGAGGGAGACCCAGTACTTC. Its protein is CASSQDSQRETQYF.